A selection of T cell receptor beta chains follows, all from one sample in a study of regulatory T cells in long-lasting Graves disease. Each CDR3 protein is one row after TCRdb ran MiXCR on the multiplex PCR reads. The sample has roughly 500,000 distinct CDR3 sequences; around an eighth are singletons. The sample was also reused in another study, on T cells in Graves' hyperthyroidism and ophthalmopathy.

Sequences were derived from peripheral blood mononuclear cells (PBMCs), sampled at new diagnosis, from a patient treated with antithyroid drugs. Every receptor here comes from a man in his thirties or forties with Graves disease. CDR3s include the opening cysteine and the closing phenylalanine or tryptophan. Fields, in order: V gene, D gene, clone size, J gene, CDR3 length, CDR3 protein, CDR3 DNA. D genes are given only for firm matches. Expanded clones are given a class, and other clones once, few, many or no size at all.

>TRBV2|TRBD2|many|TRBJ2-2|14
CAWLAGEYTGELFF
TGTGCCTGGTTAGCGGGAGAATACACCGGGGAGCTGTTTTTT
>TRBV12-3/TRBV12-4|.|many|TRBJ1-2|14
CASGPRESNYGYTF
TGTGCCAGCGGTCCACGGGAGTCCAACTATGGCTACACCTTC
>TRBV12-3/TRBV12-4|TRBD2|once|TRBJ2-5|20
CASSLFPGLAGGMYQETQYF
TGTGCCAGCAGTTTATTTCCGGGACTAGCGGGAGGGATGTACCAAGAGACCCAGTACTTC
>TRBV19|TRBD1|many|TRBJ2-7|14
CASSIWTGEHEQYF
TGTGCCAGTAGTATCTGGACAGGGGAGCACGAGCAGTACTTC
>TRBV7-2|TRBD2|few|TRBJ2-2|17
CASSLEGLAGDTGELFF
TGTGCCAGCAGCTTAGAGGGACTAGCGGGAGACACCGGGGAGCTGTTTTTT
>TRBV2|.|many|TRBJ2-2|13
CASSDPGGGELFF
TGTGCCAGCAGCGACCCCGGAGGCGGGGAGCTGTTTTTT
>TRBV30|.|many|TRBJ1-5|13
CAWSADTNQPQHF
TGTGCCTGGAGCGCGGACACCAATCAGCCCCAGCATTTT
>TRBV5-1|TRBD2|many|TRBJ2-7|12
CASGTSGYEQYF
TGTGCCAGCGGGACTAGCGGCTACGAGCAGTACTTC
>TRBV12-3/TRBV12-4|TRBD1|many|TRBJ2-3|13
CASSLAVDRGQYF
TGTGCCAGCAGTTTAGCTGTGGACAGGGGGCAGTATTTT
>TRBV29-1|.|many|TRBJ1-1|13
CSADQGRSTEAFF
TGCAGCGCCGATCAGGGACGGAGTACTGAAGCTTTCTTT
>TRBV4-1|TRBD1|few|TRBJ2-1|16
CASSRTGSSSYNEQFF
TGCGCCAGCAGCCGGACAGGCTCGAGCTCCTACAATGAGCAGTTCTTC
>TRBV5-6|.|once|TRBJ1-2|12
CASSLLERGYTF
TGTGCCAGCAGCTTGCTGGAAAGGGGCTACACCTTC
>TRBV11-2|.|many|TRBJ2-1|13
CASSLELANEQFF
TGTGCCAGCAGCCTGGAATTGGCAAATGAGCAGTTCTTC
>TRBV5-1|.|few|TRBJ2-5|15
CASSLGQGGQETQYF
TGCGCCAGCAGCTTGGGACAGGGAGGCCAAGAGACCCAGTACTTC
>TRBV11-2|TRBD2|many|TRBJ2-5|14
CASSPRTSAETQYF
TGTGCCAGCAGCCCCAGGACTAGCGCGGAGACCCAGTACTTC
>TRBV9|.|.|TRBJ2-1|15
CASSVVGGAGNEQFF
TGTGCCAGCAGCGTAGTGGGGGGGGCGGGTAATGAGCAGTTCTTC
>TRBV7-9|TRBD2|few|TRBJ2-2|19
CASSQRGLGTSGHTGELFF
TGTGCCAGCAGCCAGAGGGGACTCGGGACTAGCGGACACACCGGGGAGCTGTTTTTT
>TRBV5-1|.|many|TRBJ2-1|12
CASWELGDEQFF
TGCGCCAGTTGGGAGCTTGGCGATGAGCAGTTCTTC
>TRBV27|.|many|TRBJ1-1|15
CASSFGVNMNTEAFF
TGTGCCAGCAGTTTTGGTGTTAATATGAACACTGAAGCTTTCTTT
>TRBV7-2|.|many|TRBJ2-1|14
CASSSYRDSNEQFF
TGTGCCAGCAGCTCCTACAGGGATTCCAATGAGCAGTTCTTC
>TRBV6-1|.|.|TRBJ2-7|14
CASSERARGYEQYF
TGTGCCAGCAGTGAACGGGCTAGGGGGTACGAGCAGTACTTC
>TRBV7-9|.|few|TRBJ2-3|14
CASSPGHSTDTQYF
TGTGCCAGCAGTCCGGGACACTCCACAGATACGCAGTATTTT
>TRBV20-1|TRBD2|many|TRBJ2-1|15
CSAHHAGLAGAAQFF
TGCAGTGCCCACCACGCCGGACTAGCGGGAGCAGCGCAGTTCTTC
>TRBV6-1|.|many|TRBJ2-6|16
CASRGGGVAGANVLTF
TGTGCCAGCAGGGGTGGGGGCGTCGCTGGGGCCAACGTCCTGACTTTC
>TRBV20-1|.|many|TRBJ2-5|12
CSARDMGETQYF
TGCAGTGCTAGAGATATGGGGGAGACCCAGTACTTC
>TRBV29-1|.|many|TRBJ1-2|11
CSVYWVYGYTF
TGCAGCGTCTACTGGGTTTATGGCTACACCTTC
>TRBV30|.|many|TRBJ2-3|15
CAWSAVSEGRDTQYF
TGTGCCTGGAGTGCAGTTAGCGAGGGTAGAGATACGCAGTATTTT
>TRBV29-1|.|few|TRBJ1-2|13
CSGGAGANYGYTF
TGCAGCGGAGGGGCAGGAGCTAACTATGGCTACACCTTC
>TRBV12-3/TRBV12-4|.|many|TRBJ2-5|15
CASSLGGTWKETQYF
TGTGCCAGCAGTTTAGGGGGCACCTGGAAGGAGACCCAGTACTTC
>TRBV25-1|.|.|TRBJ2-1|12
CASARLYNEQFF
TGTGCCAGCGCGAGGTTATACAATGAGCAGTTCTTC
>TRBV20-1|.|.|TRBJ2-6|15
CSAIKGRTGANVLTF
TGCAGTGCTATAAAGGGGAGGACTGGGGCCAACGTCCTGACTTTC
>TRBV9|TRBD1|.|TRBJ2-2|16
CASSAYRGPSTGELFF
TGTGCCAGCAGCGCCTACAGGGGGCCGAGCACCGGGGAGCTGTTTTTT
>TRBV6-5|.|few|TRBJ1-6|14
CASSSPSGDSPLHF
TGTGCCAGCAGTTCCCCTTCGGGGGATTCACCCCTCCACTTT
>TRBV30|.|.|TRBJ2-3|13
CAWRQNPLDTQYF
TGTGCCTGGCGACAGAATCCACTAGATACGCAGTATTTT
>TRBV6-1|.|many|TRBJ2-1|13
CASSRWSYNEQFF
TGTGCCAGCAGTAGATGGTCCTACAATGAGCAGTTCTTC
>TRBV20-1|.|many|TRBJ2-5|12
CSAPVKQETQYF
TGCAGTGCCCCAGTAAAGCAAGAGACCCAGTACTTC